This T cell receptor (beta chain) was identified in a study of cytomegalovirus exposure and HLA in healthy donors. Whole-study results and caveats: It was in a later analysis that TCR association rates were seen to vary by HLA locus, highest for DRB1 and lowest for HLA-C.

Of note for this clone: Antigen: not known.

Primers: 60 Vbeta forward and 13 Jbeta reverse. Only in-frame clones appear in the TCRdb table, and some are missing; sequencing was by immunoSEQ multiplex PCR. Found here are 110,000 to 150,000 clones, around 82% of them singletons; the top ten hold about 2.2%. V dropped 5 bases and J dropped 10; count of bases not matched to a gene: 17. CDR1 and CDR2 from the germline V gene are SEHNR and FQNEAQ (reference sequence). The CDR3 has 16 amino acids. Sequencing used PBMCs. The sequence was collected from a woman under 30 in good health and CMV-seropositive. This chain links TRBV7-9 with TRBJ1-2; TRBD1 matches 9 bases. DNA of the CDR3: TGTGCCAGCAGCCCAAGGACGGGACAGGGCGTCGTAGTCTACACCTTC. Protein product: CASSPRTGQGVVVYTF.